This T cell receptor (beta chain) was recorded in a study of T-cell memory formation after mild COVID-19. Across the whole study: The two donors had largely donor-specific TCR clusters.

TCRdb fed the 5' RACE reads into MiXCR, producing one record per CDR3 protein. The sample has some 200,000 distinct CDR3 sequences, 20% to 25% seen once. The specimen was PBMCs or a T cell subset sorted from them (not recorded which). The sequence came from an adult woman who had mild COVID-19 (a few samples of this study predate the infection). Cell type and time point are not known.

The DNA of the CDR3 is TGTGCCAGCAGTTACCCGCGGACTAGCGGGGGCTACGAGCAGTACTTC. Protein: CASSYPRTSGGYEQYF. The chain joins TRBV6-5 to TRBJ2-7, with 13 nucleotides matching TRBD2. CDR1 and CDR2 (germline): MNHEY, SVGAGI. The V segment lost 2 bases and the J segment 3 bases; nucleotides outside the gene matches: 4. The CDR3 has 16 amino acids.